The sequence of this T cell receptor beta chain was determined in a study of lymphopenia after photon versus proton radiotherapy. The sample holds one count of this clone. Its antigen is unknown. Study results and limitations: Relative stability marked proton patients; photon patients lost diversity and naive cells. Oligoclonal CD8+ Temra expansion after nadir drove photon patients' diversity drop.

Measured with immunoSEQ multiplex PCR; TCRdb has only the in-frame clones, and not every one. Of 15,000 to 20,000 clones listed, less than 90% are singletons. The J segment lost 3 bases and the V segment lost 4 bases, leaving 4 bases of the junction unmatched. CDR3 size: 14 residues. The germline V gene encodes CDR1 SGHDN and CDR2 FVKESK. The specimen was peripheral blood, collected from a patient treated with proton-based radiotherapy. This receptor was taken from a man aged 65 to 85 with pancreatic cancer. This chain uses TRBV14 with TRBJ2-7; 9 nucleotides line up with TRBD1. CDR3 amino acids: CASSPLTGGYEQYF. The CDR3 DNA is TGTGCCAGCAGCCCACTGACAGGGGGCTACGAGCAGTACTTC.